These 9 T cell receptor beta chains originate from one sample sequenced in a study of neurological immune-mediated disorders. TCRdb itself ran the 5' RACE reads through MiXCR, one entry per CDR3 protein. Of tens of thousands of distinct CDR3 sequences listed, 3.4% are singletons. The source material was PBMCs. These receptors came from a man aged 35-49 years with multiple sclerosis.

The table lists this clonotype with many counts. The chain has TRBV20-1 and TRBJ1-1; 8 nucleotides line up with TRBD1. CDR1 and CDR2 from the germline V gene are DFQATT and SNEGSKA (reference sequence). The CDR3 extends over 13 amino acids. V was pared by 4 bases and J by 3 bases, with 4 bases of the junction left unmatched. The chain's CDR3 is CSATRGRDTEAFF. As DNA, the CDR3 is TGCAGTGCTACCAGGGGGCGTGACACTGAAGCTTTCTTT.

This clonotype was counted ten times or more. The chain joins TRBV5-5 to TRBJ1-2; D remains unclear. This CDR3 comprises 14 residues. Germline loops: CDR1 SGHKS, CDR2 YYEKEE (reference sequence). V was pared by 2 bases and J by 2 bases, with 10 bases between. This CDR3 is CASSLSWVNYGYTF. CDR3 DNA: TGTGCCAGCAGCTTATCTTGGGTCAACTATGGCTACACCTTC.

Many counts were recorded for this clonotype. In nucleotides, the CDR3 is TGCGCCAGCAGCTTGGCTAGCGGGGGCTCCTACAATGAGCAGTTCTTC. Its translation is CASSLASGGSYNEQFF. This rearrangement joins TRBV5-1 to TRBJ2-1; 10 bases line up with TRBD2. The CDR3 is made up of 16 amino acids. Looked up from germline, CDR1 is SGHRS and CDR2 is YFSETQ. V lost 0 bases and J lost 0; bases outside the gene matches: 0.

This clonotype was found many times. This rearrangement joins TRBV9 to TRBJ2-7; tentatively, D is TRBD1 (5 bases). Trimming cost V 2 bases and J 1 base, with 10 bases left between them. CDR3 size: 14 residues. Germline V gives CDR1 SGDLS, CDR2 YYNGEE. CDR3 sequence: CASSVSPGSYEQYF. CDR3 bases: TGTGCCAGCAGCGTGTCTCCAGGGTCCTACGAGCAGTACTTC.

The sample holds many counts of this clonotype. The chain combines TRBV5-1 with TRBJ2-1; 8 bases match TRBD1. CDR1 and CDR2 (germline): SGHRS, YFSETQ. There are 15 residues in the CDR3. V was clipped by 0 bases and J by 7 bases; unmatched bases: 6. CDR3 in DNA: TGCGCCAGCAGCTTGGGATCAGGGGGCGGGAATGAGCAGTTCTTC. Encoded protein: CASSLGSGGGNEQFF.

This clonotype showed up many times. The chain links TRBV12-3 or TRBV12-4 to TRBJ2-2, with D hard to call. The CDR3 runs 15 residues. V lost 2 bases and J 0 bases, leaving 7 bases between the germline ends. The CDR3 sequence is CASSLQGTNTGELFF. In DNA, the CDR3 is TGTGCCAGCAGTTTACAAGGAACGAACACCGGGGAGCTGTTTTTT.

This clonotype was recorded many times. The V and J genes are TRBV12-3 or TRBV12-4 and TRBJ1-1, with 7 bases matching TRBD1. J lost 4 bases, V lost 6 bases, and 11 bases had no gene match. This CDR3 has 15 amino acids. CDR3 DNA sequence: TGTGCCAGCAGCCCTGGGACAGCTCCTTTCACTGAAGCTTTCTTT. It codes for CASSPGTAPFTEAFF.

This clonotype was found many times. The genes are TRBV7-9 and TRBJ2-3, with TRBD1 as a possible D gene (6 bases). The CDR3 is 17 amino acids. Trimming took off 2 bases at V and 2 bases at J, with 17 bases between the two ends. CDR1 and CDR2 from the germline V gene are SEHNR and FQNEAQ (reference sequence). The CDR3 nucleotides are TGTGCCAGCAGCTTACGTACAGGGAATCGGGTCACAGATACGCAGTATTTT. It codes for CASSLRTGNRVTDTQYF.

This clonotype was counted at least ten times. V gene TRBV10-3 combines with J gene TRBJ1-2; perhaps TRBD1 as D (5 bases). V was pared by 8 bases and J by 4 bases, with 20 bases between. Germline lookup yields CDR1 ENHRY and CDR2 SYGVKD. This CDR3 contains 15 residues. The CDR3 here is CAIQGWGGIAYGYTF. CDR3 nucleotides: TGTGCCATCCAAGGTTGGGGGGGAATTGCCTATGGCTACACCTTC.